The clone carrying this T cell receptor (beta chain) appeared once. The antigen is unknown. The sample is drawn from a study of circulating tumor DNA in untreated peripheral T-cell lymphoma. Study findings and constraints: Tumor-specific clonotypes: identified in around 71% of patients, approximately 85% of baseline tissues.

TCRdb's table, derived via immunoSEQ multiplex PCR, lists solely in-frame clones and lacks some. The sample has about 1,100 clones, 70% to 85% seen once. The germline CDR1 and CDR2 sequences are SQVTM and ANQGSEA. The ends lost 7 bases at V and 7 bases at J; junction bases unmatched: 9. CDR3 length equals 15 residues. The tumor tissue sample was taken at baseline before any treatment. The TCR was taken from a human donor with peripheral T-cell lymphoma. The specimen sequenced was tumor tissue. The chain recombines TRBV29-1 with TRBJ2-1; 14 positions agree with TRBD2. The CDR3 bases are TGCAGCGCTACGGGACTAGCGGGAGTGAGGAATGAGCAGTTCTTC. The encoded protein is CSATGLAGVRNEQFF.